This T cell receptor beta chain was sequenced during a study of T cell responses to AZD1222 COVID-19 vaccine. A remark on this clone: Its antigen is unidentified.

Using immunoSEQ multiplex PCR, the repertoire was profiled, and TCRdb retains in-frame clones only, with some absent. The table shows 200,000 or so clones, with 90% to 95% occurring only once. Study findings and constraints: Possibly, clonal diversity was underestimated; donors were largely white British and included more females.

The CDR3 totals 15 residues. V lost 0 bases to trimming and J lost 4 bases; unmatched junction nucleotides: 4. Germline V CDR1 and CDR2: SGHNT, YYREEE (reference sequence). This chain links TRBV5-4 with TRBJ2-5; 9 nucleotides match TRBD2. This receptor was taken from an adult in good health. The sample consisted of peripheral blood, taken on day 0 of AZD1222 vaccination. The CDR3, as DNA: TGTGCCAGCAGCTTGGTTAGCGGGAGAGGAGAGACCCAGTACTTC. Protein sequence: CASSLVSGRGETQYF.